The TCR beta chain under discussion was sequenced for a study of cytomegalovirus exposure and HLA in healthy donors. Overall study context: The same platform was used for the 130 or so validation repertoires as for the approximately 630 first-cohort repertoires, as reported in a later analysis.

Study findings and constraints: The authors enumerated under 200 TCR beta chains as linked to cytomegalovirus. A few CMV-associated chains were confirmed in vitro to be specific for CMV antigens.

Regarding this clone: Its cognate antigen is unknown.

CDR3 size: 18 residues. The germline gives CDR1 MNHEY, CDR2 SMNVEV (reference sequence). V was clipped by 2 bases and J by 7 bases; unmatched bases: 15. The data were produced by immunoSEQ multiplex PCR, yet TCRdb's version contains in-frame clones alone and is incomplete. This sample has about 160,000 clones, with roughly 96% found just once. The donors were part of the 120-subject validation cohort, which stood apart from the roughly 730-subject first cohort. This clonotype was sampled from a woman under 30 in good health and CMV-seronegative. The genes are TRBV27 and TRBJ2-1; 9 nucleotides agree with TRBD1. The sample taken for sequencing was PBMCs. The CDR3 loop reads CASSLIGAGTGSINEQFF. Here the CDR3 DNA reads TGTGCCAGCAGTTTAATAGGAGCCGGGACAGGGTCGATTAATGAGCAGTTCTTC.